This TCR beta chain comes out of a study of shared clonotypes between healthy human individuals. Using around 180 ng DNA, some 30,000 T cell genomes, the sorted-subset replicate PCRs were run. Profiling relied on immunoSEQ multiplex PCR, and the TCRdb table lists in-frame clones only, not all of them. The repertoire holds hundreds of thousands of clones, with approximately 95% as singletons. V gave up 3 bases and J gave up 0 bases; unmatched junction bases: 9. The CDR3 runs 17 residues. Germline V gene sequence: CDR1 SGHDT, CDR2 YYEEEE. CD8 cells classed as naive were CD45RO-negative and positively selected for CCR7, excluding terminally differentiated effector memory CD45RA+ cells.

The material sequenced was naive CD8+ T cells sorted from blood. The source of this sequence is a woman in her twenties or thirties in good health. This chain joins TRBV5-6 and TRBJ1-3; 7 nucleotides match TRBD1. The CDR3 nucleotides read TGTGCCAGCAGCTCGGGACAGATGGGAGCCTCTGGAAACACCATATATTTT. Translating it yields CASSSGQMGASGNTIYF.